This record concerns one T cell receptor (beta chain) sequence. Its specificity is not known. The entry originates in a study of PD-1 blockade in classical Hodgkin lymphoma. Study-wide points: A significant rise in TCR diversity was seen by C4D1 for CD4+ cells but not for CD8+ cells.

Sequencing was performed with immunoSEQ multiplex PCR; in TCRdb, only in-frame clones are kept and a portion is missing. The sample yields under 25,000 clones, around 81% seen once. Exposure to brentuximab vedotin varied, and each patient had relapsed following autologous stem cell transplantation. Germline lookup yields CDR1 SEHNR and CDR2 FQNEAQ (reference sequence). The V end was cut by 0 bases, the J end by 8 bases, with 5 bases between. The CDR3 runs 11 residues. The sample in question was peripheral blood mononuclear cells (PBMCs), obtained before the second cycle of nivolumab. The TCR originated in a human donor with classical Hodgkin lymphoma. V gene TRBV7-9 combines with J gene TRBJ2-7; D call uncertain. CDR3 DNA: TGTGCCAGCAGCTTAGCGGGAAAGCAGTACTTC. This translates into CASSLAGKQYF.